This T cell receptor beta chain was captured by sequencing in a study of CD8+ T cells in alopecia areata. This clone was seen a few times. Isolated RNA was reverse transcribed into cDNA used as the sequencing template. Assay: immunoSEQ multiplex PCR; the TCRdb copy retains only in-frame clones and omits some. Of some 99,000 clones listed, 35% to 50% are singletons. This CDR3 has 12 amino acids. The germline V and J ends were trimmed by 2 bases and 12 bases, with 14 bases remaining between them. Germline values: CDR1 GTSNPN, CDR2 SVGIG (reference sequence). What was sequenced was CD4+ T cells sorted from blood. This sequence originates from a human donor with alopecia areata. This chain links TRBV30 with TRBJ2-1; D is perhaps TRBD1 (5 bases). The CDR3 DNA follows: TGTGCCTGGAGTCCAATGGGGCGTGGGCAGTTCTTC. This sequence encodes CAWSPMGRGQFF.